Given below is one T cell receptor (beta chain) in context. Only a few counts were recorded for this clonotype. No cognate antigen has been identified for it. Base qualities are not recorded, but no much larger clone differs from it by a single base. This entry is derived from a study of blood T cells in healthy people across ages (dated by TCRdb to the mid-2010s). About the full investigation: Template switching captured roughly one uniquely barcoded TCR beta cDNA molecule per two T cells in model experiments. To avoid experimental bias, donors of different ages were spread randomly across the sequencing lanes. Using deep sequencing normalized with unique cDNA molecular identifiers, the study measured how TCR beta repertoire diversity changes with age. The donors were divided into four age groups: young (average around 16 years), middle-aged (around 37), aged (under 70) and long-lived (more than 75). Using the same blood draw, the study looked at two additional independent replicas of 1 million unique cDNA reads for two donors, one aged 18 to 30 and the other aged 80 or older. The study at large found these results: Estimates of total diversity based on one million sequenced T cells were regarded as lower bounds and as underestimates. As age increased, observed TCR beta diversity per million T cells dropped in a roughly linear way, and a significant reduction was already evident by age roughly 36. A strong correlation was found between observed TCR beta diversity and the percentage of naive T cells measured by flow cytometry. The CMV infection status of donors was not known, potentially confounding age-related changes in expanded clonotypes. Compared with the aged group, the long-lived group had more naive CD4+ T cells, fewer expanded clones and increased TCR diversity, suggesting age selection. Conclusive comparison of naive and antigen-experienced compartments was prevented by the profiling of bulk unsorted PBMCs.

Donors were 30 to 45 systemically healthy Caucasian individuals from Russia aged roughly 6 to 95 years. Each donor gave about 11 milliliters of peripheral blood, drawn into EDTA-treated Vacutainer tubes. Ficoll-Paque density-gradient centrifugation was used to isolate PBMCs, with at least 6 million obtained per sample. Total RNA was extracted from PBMCs with Trizol reagent, with at least 6 micrograms obtained per sample. For every donor, flow cytometry on a PBMC aliquot measured the percentage of naive CD45RAhigh/CD27high T cells. Library creation used 5' RACE. Reads for this sample came from an Illumina HiSeq 2500. A second about 7 to 12 cycle PCR used a sample-barcoded 5' primer and a J-beta primer mix. A unique molecular identifier was introduced onto each TCR beta cDNA molecule by a template-switch 5' adaptor carrying 12 random nucleotides. Each sample yielded at least 2.5 million CDR3-containing paired-end reads. First-strand cDNA synthesis was performed from all RNA using the Mint cDNA synthesis kit, with priming by a TRBC-specific oligonucleotide. All cDNA was treated with uracil-DNA glycosylase and then went through a first 18-cycle PCR with the universal primers M1SS and BC2_uni_R. The paper's processing steps were these. Normalization of each sample was performed by random selection of 1 million high-quality reads, each carrying a distinct molecular identifier. Reads with shared molecular identifiers were discarded instead of being binned into consensus sequences. MiTCR, run with a Q25 quality threshold and the strictest error-elimination algorithm, handled CDR3 identification, clonotype clustering and error correction. A nonparametric unseen species model using Euler transformation provided a lower-bound estimate of total TCR beta diversity. TCRdb redid the processing of the public reads, applying fastp at Q25 and MiXCR, and retained in-frame beta chains. Duplicate CDR3 protein sequences are folded into a single record with the most common DNA and genes. In this record, the V and J calls reflect TCRdb's handling and not the investigators' own analysis. Here the sample has 650,000 to 1,000,000 distinct CDR3 sequences; roughly 34% occur a single time. The top ten hold over 10% of the sample.

Trimming removed 1 base from V and 4 bases from J, leaving 14 bases between the germline ends. The germline V gene encodes CDR1 SGHRS and CDR2 YFSETQ. Spanning cysteine to phenylalanine, the CDR3 consists of 15 amino acids. CDR3 DNA is the only sequence kept; it has 45 bases, read in frame from the first base. The sequenced sample was blood. This TCR came from a young man in good health. The sequence joins TRBV5-1 to TRBJ1-2; no D gene call is confident. The encoded CDR3 is CASSLNRRMSYGYTF. The nucleotides are TGCGCCAGCAGCTTGAACCGAAGAATGTCCTATGGCTACACCTTC.